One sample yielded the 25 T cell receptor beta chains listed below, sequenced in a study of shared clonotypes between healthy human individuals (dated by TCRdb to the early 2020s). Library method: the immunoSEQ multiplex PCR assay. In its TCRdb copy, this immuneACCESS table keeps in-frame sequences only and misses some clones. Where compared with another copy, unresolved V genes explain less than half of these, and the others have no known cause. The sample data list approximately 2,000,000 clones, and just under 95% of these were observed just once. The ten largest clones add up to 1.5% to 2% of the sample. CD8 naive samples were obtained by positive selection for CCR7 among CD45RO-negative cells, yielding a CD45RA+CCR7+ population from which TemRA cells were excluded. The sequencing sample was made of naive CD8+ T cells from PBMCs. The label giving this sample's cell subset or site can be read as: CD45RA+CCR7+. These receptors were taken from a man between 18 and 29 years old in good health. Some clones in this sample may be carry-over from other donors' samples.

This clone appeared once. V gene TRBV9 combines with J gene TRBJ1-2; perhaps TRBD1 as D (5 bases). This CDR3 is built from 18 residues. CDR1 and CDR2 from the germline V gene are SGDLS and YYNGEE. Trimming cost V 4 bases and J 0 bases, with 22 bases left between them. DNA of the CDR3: TGTGCCAGCAGCTCTCGCAGGGAGGAGTCCACAGCTAACTATGGCTACACCTTC. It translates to CASSSRREESTANYGYTF.

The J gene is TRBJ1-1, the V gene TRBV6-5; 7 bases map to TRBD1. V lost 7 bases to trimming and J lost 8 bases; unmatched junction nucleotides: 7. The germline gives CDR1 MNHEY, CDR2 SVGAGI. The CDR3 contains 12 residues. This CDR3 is CASTSRGLEAFF. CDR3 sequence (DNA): TGTGCCAGCACCTCTAGGGGGCTGGAAGCTTTCTTT.

The CDR3 reads CASSDPVLGELFF. DNA for the CDR3: TGTGCCAGCAGTGACCCGGTTCTCGGGGAGCTGTTTTTT. V is TRBV6-4 and J is TRBJ2-2; D unresolved. V was clipped by 2 bases and J by 7 bases, with 8 bases between them. The CDR3 loop spans 13 amino acids. Germline lookup yields CDR1 MRHNA and CDR2 SNTAGT.

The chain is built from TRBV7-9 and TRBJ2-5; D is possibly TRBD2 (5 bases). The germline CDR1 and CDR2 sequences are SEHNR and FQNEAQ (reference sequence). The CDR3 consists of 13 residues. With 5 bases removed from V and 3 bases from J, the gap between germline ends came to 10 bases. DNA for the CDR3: TGTGCCAGCAGCCCCCCAGCGGAAGAGACCCAGTACTTC. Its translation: CASSPPAEETQYF.

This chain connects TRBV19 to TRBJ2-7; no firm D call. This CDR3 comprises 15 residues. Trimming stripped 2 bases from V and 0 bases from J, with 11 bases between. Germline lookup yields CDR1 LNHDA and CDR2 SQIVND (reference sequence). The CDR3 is CASSITRAISYEQYF. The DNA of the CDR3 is TGTGCCAGTAGTATAACAAGGGCAATCTCCTACGAGCAGTACTTC.

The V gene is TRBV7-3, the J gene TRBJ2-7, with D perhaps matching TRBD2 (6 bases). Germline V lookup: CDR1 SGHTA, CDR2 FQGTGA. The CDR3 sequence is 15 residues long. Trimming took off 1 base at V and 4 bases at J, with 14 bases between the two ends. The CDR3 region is CASSLIGGPLYEQYF. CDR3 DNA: TGTGCCAGCAGCTTAATTGGAGGGCCATTGTACGAGCAGTACTTC.

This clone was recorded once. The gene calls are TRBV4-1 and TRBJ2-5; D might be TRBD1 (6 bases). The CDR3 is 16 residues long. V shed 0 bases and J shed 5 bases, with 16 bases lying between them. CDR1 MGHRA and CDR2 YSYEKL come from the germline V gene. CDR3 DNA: TGCGCCAGCAGCCAAGACTCACAGGGTAGTAGGGAGACCCAGTACTTC. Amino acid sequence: CASSQDSQGSRETQYF.

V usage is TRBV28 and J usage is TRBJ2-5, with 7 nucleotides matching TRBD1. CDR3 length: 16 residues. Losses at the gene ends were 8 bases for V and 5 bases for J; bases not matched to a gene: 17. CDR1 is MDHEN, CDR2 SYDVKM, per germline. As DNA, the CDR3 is TGTGCCAGCCTAGGCAGGGGGTCGATCCGAAGGGAGACCCAGTACTTC. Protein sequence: CASLGRGSIRRETQYF.

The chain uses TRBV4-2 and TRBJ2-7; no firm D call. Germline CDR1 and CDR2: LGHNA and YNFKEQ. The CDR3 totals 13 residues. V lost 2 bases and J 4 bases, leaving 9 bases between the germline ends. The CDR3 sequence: CASSQIIGYEQYF. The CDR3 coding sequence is TGTGCCAGCAGCCAAATAATAGGTTACGAGCAGTACTTC.

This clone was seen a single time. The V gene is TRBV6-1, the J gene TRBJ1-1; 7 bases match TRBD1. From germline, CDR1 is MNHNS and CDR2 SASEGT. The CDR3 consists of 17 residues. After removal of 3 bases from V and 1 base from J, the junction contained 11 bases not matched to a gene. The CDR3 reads CASSEITRDRENTEAFF. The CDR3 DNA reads TGTGCCAGCAGTGAGATCACCCGGGACAGAGAGAACACTGAAGCTTTCTTT.

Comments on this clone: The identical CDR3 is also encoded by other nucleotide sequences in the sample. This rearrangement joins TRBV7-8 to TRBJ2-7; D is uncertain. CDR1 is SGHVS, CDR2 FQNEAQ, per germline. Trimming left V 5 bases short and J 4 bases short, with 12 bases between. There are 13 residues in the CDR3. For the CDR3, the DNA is TGTGCCAGCAGCCTTCGACTGAGTTACGAGCAGTACTTC. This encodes CASSLRLSYEQYF.

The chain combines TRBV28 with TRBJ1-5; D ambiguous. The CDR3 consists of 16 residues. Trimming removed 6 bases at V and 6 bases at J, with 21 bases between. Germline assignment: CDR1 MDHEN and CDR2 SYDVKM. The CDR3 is CASSPLLGQSVQPQHF. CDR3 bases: TGTGCCAGCAGCCCCCTGCTCGGTCAATCGGTTCAGCCCCAGCATTTT.

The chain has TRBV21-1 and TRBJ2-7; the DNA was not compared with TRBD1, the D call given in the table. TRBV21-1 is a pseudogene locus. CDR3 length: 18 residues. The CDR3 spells CASSSPETYSGTSYEQYF. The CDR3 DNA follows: TGTGCCAGCAGCAGCCCCGAGACTTATTCCGGGACATCCTACGAGCAGTACTTC.

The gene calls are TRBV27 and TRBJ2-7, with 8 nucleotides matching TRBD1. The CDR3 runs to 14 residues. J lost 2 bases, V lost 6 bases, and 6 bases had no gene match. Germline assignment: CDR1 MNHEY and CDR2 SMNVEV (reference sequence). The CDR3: CASSDTGGTYEQYF. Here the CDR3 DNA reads TGTGCCAGCAGCGATACAGGGGGGACCTACGAGCAGTACTTC.

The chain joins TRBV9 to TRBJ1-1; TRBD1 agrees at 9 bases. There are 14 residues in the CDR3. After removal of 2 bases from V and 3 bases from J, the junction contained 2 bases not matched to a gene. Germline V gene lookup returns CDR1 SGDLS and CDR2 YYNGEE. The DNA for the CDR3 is TGTGCCAGCAGCGTGGGGACAGGGCACACTGAAGCTTTCTTT. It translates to CASSVGTGHTEAFF.

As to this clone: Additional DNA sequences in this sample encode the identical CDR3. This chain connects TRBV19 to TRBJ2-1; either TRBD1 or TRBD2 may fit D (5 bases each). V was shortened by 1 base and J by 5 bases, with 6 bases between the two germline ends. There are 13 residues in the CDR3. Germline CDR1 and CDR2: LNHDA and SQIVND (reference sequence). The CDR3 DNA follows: TGTGCCAGTAGTATAGGGGGGAACAATGAGCAGTTCTTC. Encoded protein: CASSIGGNNEQFF. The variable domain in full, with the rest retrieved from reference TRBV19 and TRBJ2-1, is DGGITQSPKYLFRKEGQNVTLSCEQNLNHDAMYWYRQDPGQGLRLIYYSQIVNDFQKGDIAEGYSVSREKKESFPLTVTSAQKNPTAFYLCASSIGGNNEQFFGPGTRLTVL.

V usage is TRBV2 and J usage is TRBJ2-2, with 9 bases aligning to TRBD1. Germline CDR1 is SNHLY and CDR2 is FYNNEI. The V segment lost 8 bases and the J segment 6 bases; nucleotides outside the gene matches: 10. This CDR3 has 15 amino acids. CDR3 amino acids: CASQSRDRVPGELFF. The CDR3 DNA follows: TGTGCCAGCCAGAGCAGGGACAGGGTCCCCGGGGAGCTGTTTTTT.

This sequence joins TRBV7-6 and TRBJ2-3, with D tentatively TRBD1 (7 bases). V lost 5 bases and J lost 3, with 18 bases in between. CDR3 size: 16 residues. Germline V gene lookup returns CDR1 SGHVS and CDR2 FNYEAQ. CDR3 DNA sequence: TGTGCCAGCAGCCCCAGGGGTCCAGGGGGGACAGATACGCAGTATTTT. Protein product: CASSPRGPGGTDTQYF.

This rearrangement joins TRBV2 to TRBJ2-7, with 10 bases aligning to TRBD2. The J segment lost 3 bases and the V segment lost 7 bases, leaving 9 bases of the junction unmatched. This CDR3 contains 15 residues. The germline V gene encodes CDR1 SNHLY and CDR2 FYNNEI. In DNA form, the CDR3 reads TGTGCCAGCAACTCAGAGTCTAGCGGGAGCTACGAGCAGTACTTC. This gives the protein CASNSESSGSYEQYF.

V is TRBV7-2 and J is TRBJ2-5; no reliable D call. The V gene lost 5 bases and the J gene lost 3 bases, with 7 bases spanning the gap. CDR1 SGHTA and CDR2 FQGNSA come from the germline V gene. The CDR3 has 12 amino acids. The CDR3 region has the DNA TGTGCCAGCAGCATACCGAAAGAGACCCAGTACTTC. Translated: CASSIPKETQYF.

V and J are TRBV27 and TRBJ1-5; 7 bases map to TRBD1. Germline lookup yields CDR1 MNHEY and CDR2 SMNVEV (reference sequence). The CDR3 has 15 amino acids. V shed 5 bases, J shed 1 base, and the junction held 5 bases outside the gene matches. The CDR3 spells CASSHRGISNQPQHF. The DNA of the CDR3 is TGTGCCAGCAGTCACAGGGGTATAAGCAATCAGCCCCAGCATTTT.

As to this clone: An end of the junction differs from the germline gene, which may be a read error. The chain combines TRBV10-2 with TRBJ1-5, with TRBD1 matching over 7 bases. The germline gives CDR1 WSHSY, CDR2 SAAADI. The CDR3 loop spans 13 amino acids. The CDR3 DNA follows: TGCGCCAGCCGTGACAGGGCGGGGCAGCCCCAGCATTTT. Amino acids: CASRDRAGQPQHF.

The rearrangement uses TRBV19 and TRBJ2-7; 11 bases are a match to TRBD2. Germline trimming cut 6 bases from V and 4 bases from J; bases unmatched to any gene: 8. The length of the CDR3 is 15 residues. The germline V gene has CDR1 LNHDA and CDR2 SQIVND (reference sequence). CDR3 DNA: TGTGCCAGTAGCCCGACTAGCGGGACAGGGTACGAGCAGTACTTC. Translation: CASSPTSGTGYEQYF.

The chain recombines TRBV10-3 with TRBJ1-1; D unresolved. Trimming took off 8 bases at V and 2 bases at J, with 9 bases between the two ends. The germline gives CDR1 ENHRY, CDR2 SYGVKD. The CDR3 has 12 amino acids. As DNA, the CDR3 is TGTGCCATCGCTGGATCCAACACTGAAGCTTTCTTT. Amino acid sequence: CAIAGSNTEAFF.

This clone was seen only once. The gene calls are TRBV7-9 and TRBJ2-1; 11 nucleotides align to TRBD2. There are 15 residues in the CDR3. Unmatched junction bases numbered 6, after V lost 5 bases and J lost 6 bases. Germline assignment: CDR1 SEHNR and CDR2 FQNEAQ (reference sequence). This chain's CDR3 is CASSPTSGIRNEQFF. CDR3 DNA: TGTGCCAGCAGCCCGACTAGCGGGATTCGCAATGAGCAGTTCTTC. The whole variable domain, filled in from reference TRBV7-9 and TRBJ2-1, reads DTGVSQNPRHKITKRGQNVTFRCDPISEHNRLYWYRQTLGQGPEFLTYFQNEAQLEKSRLLSDRFSAERPKGSFSTLEIQRTEQGDSAMYLCASSPTSGIRNEQFFGPGTRLTVL.